Below, one TCR beta chain is given with its context. Antigen: not known. The sample belongs to a study of T cell responses to AZD1222 COVID-19 vaccine. Method: immunoSEQ multiplex PCR; TCRdb's copy keeps in-frame clones and lacks some. Here the sample spans about 120,000 clones, about 91% being singletons. General study points: Receipt of two AZD1222 doses was followed by a rise in Spike-specific TCR breadth and depth.

The sample in question was peripheral blood, obtained 28 days after the second AZD1222 dose. The source is an adult who received the AZD1222 COVID-19 vaccine.

CDR3 region: CATSREGYRETQYF. CDR3 coding DNA: TGTGCCACCAGCAGAGAGGGGTACCGAGAGACCCAGTACTTC. The chain has TRBV15 and TRBJ2-5; D is undetermined. CDR1 and CDR2 from the germline V gene are LNHNV and YYDKDF (reference sequence). The CDR3 covers 14 residues. Between the trimmed V and J ends, which lost 0 bases and 4 bases, there was a span of 9 bases.